The entry that follows covers one T cell receptor (beta chain) sequence. This record belongs to a study of blood T cell repertoires in COVID-19. About the study: Samples taken during acute and convalescent COVID-19 were collected in the United States, Italy and Spain. Sample material is recorded as cDNA or gDNA derived from T cells, B-cell-depleted T cells, or PBMCs.

V lost 3 bases to trimming and J lost 2 bases, with 8 bases between them. The CDR3 extends over 13 amino acids. Germline assignment: CDR1 LGHDT and CDR2 YNNKEL (reference sequence). In the original workflow: How many nucleated cells were present was estimated from reference gene primer amplification. TCRdb's copy holds only in-frame clones and misses some; the assay was immunoSEQ multiplex PCR. V and J calls plus clone size are reproduced from that table; the DNA served to infer D and trimming. The sample includes over 200,000 clones, approximately 86% seen only once; the top ten take about 3.1%. J is TRBJ2-7 and V is TRBV3-1 (or the pseudogene TRBV3-2); no firm D call. This receptor was identified in a woman between 25 and 40 years old who had recovered from COVID-19. Material for sequencing was peripheral blood. The CDR3 DNA reads TGTGCCAGCAGCCAGAATAGAGCCTACGAGCAGTACTTC. Its protein is CASSQNRAYEQYF.